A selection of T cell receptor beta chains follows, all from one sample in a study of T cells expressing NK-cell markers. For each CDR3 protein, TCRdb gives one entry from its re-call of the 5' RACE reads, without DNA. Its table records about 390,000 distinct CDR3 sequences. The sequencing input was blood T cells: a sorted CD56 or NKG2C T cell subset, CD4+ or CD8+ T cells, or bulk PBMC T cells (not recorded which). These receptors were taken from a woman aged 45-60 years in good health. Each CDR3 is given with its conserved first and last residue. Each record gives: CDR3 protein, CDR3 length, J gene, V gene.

CDR3: CASSPWQGNTGELFF
length: 15
J: TRBJ2-2
V: TRBV5-1

CDR3: CASRVRSGNEKLFF
length: 14
J: TRBJ1-4
V: TRBV7-8

CDR3: CASSWGGGSFNQPQHF
length: 16
J: TRBJ1-5
V: TRBV12-3/TRBV12-4

CDR3: CASSLWIRTGEELFF
length: 15
J: TRBJ1-4
V: TRBV5-6

CDR3: CASRVGSQLQETQYF
length: 15
J: TRBJ2-5
V: TRBV12-3/TRBV12-4

CDR3: CASSSLIGEAQYF
length: 13
J: TRBJ2-5
V: TRBV7-2

CDR3: CASSENLVSNEQFF
length: 14
J: TRBJ2-1
V: TRBV10-1

CDR3: CATSNGQGAEAFF
length: 13
J: TRBJ1-1
V: TRBV15

CDR3: CASSSAGTGLHTDTQYF
length: 17
J: TRBJ2-3
V: TRBV6-5

CDR3: CASSHISGRETLRTDTQYF
length: 19
J: TRBJ2-3
V: TRBV3-1

CDR3: CASSSTFSGRRTGELFF
length: 17
J: TRBJ2-2
V: TRBV11-1

CDR3: CASSQSFRAEQFF
length: 13
J: TRBJ2-1
V: TRBV4-2

CDR3: CASSLVQGGNTGELFF
length: 16
J: TRBJ2-2
V: TRBV12-3/TRBV12-4

CDR3: CASSVQLPTHRTEAFF
length: 16
J: TRBJ1-1
V: TRBV2

CDR3: CASDRTGGVSGANVLTF
length: 17
J: TRBJ2-6
V: TRBV12-3/TRBV12-4

CDR3: CASSHTTLGVVKNIQYF
length: 17
J: TRBJ2-4
V: TRBV7-2

CDR3: CASIPTAGLFREQYF
length: 15
J: TRBJ2-7
V: TRBV2

CDR3: CASSYSGLMNTEAFF
length: 15
J: TRBJ1-1
V: TRBV6-5

CDR3: CASSLSFIGQGSGNTIYF
length: 18
J: TRBJ1-3
V: TRBV5-1

CDR3: CASSPFGTNTGELFF
length: 15
J: TRBJ2-2
V: TRBV5-1

CDR3: CSVEDLWDLVNEQFF
length: 15
J: TRBJ2-1
V: TRBV29-1

CDR3: CASSDTGGEETQYF
length: 14
J: TRBJ2-5
V: TRBV25-1

CDR3: CASTTRGDGTDTQYF
length: 15
J: TRBJ2-3
V: TRBV27

CDR3: CASSYSVGSNQPQHF
length: 15
J: TRBJ1-5
V: TRBV6-6

CDR3: CASSFTGAPTNEQFF
length: 15
J: TRBJ2-1
V: TRBV11-2

CDR3: CASSTFSGASYNEQFF
length: 16
J: TRBJ2-1
V: TRBV7-9

CDR3: CASSLGRDEQFF
length: 12
J: TRBJ2-1
V: TRBV7-9

CDR3: CASSLASGGLYNEQFF
length: 16
J: TRBJ2-1
V: TRBV5-1

CDR3: CASSPSPGGETQYF
length: 14
J: TRBJ2-5
V: TRBV7-9

CDR3: CATSDPTGGVSTDTQYF
length: 17
J: TRBJ2-3
V: TRBV24-1

CDR3: CSARVGQGRGNEQFF
length: 15
J: TRBJ2-1
V: TRBV20-1

CDR3: CASRLGGTYEQYF
length: 13
J: TRBJ2-7
V: TRBV3-1

CDR3: CASSQVSRGSYEQYF
length: 15
J: TRBJ2-7
V: TRBV4-1

CDR3: CASSLGLAGVTGELFF
length: 16
J: TRBJ2-2
V: TRBV12-3/TRBV12-4

CDR3: CASSQDLERPYEQYF
length: 15
J: TRBJ2-7
V: TRBV4-1

CDR3: CAISDGANYEQYF
length: 13
J: TRBJ2-7
V: TRBV10-3

CDR3: CASSPVAGRGGELFF
length: 15
J: TRBJ2-2
V: TRBV12-3/TRBV12-4

CDR3: CSAPEQGDIQYF
length: 12
J: TRBJ2-4
V: TRBV20-1

CDR3: CSGGPGTGLTDTQYF
length: 15
J: TRBJ2-3
V: TRBV29-1

CDR3: CASSLPGLAREQYF
length: 14
J: TRBJ2-7
V: TRBV12-3/TRBV12-4

CDR3: CASTRGGAGYNEQFF
length: 15
J: TRBJ2-1
V: TRBV19

CDR3: CSARDGGSSGDDPYEQYF
length: 18
J: TRBJ2-7
V: TRBV20-1

CDR3: CASSLREGSQPQHF
length: 14
J: TRBJ1-5
V: TRBV12-3/TRBV12-4

CDR3: CASSLGHEPTGAKNIQYF
length: 18
J: TRBJ2-4
V: TRBV5-1

CDR3: CASTKGALPPGNTEAFF
length: 17
J: TRBJ1-1
V: TRBV7-9

CDR3: CSARVTRGLAGADTQYF
length: 17
J: TRBJ2-3
V: TRBV20-1

CDR3: CSASDRGYNEQFF
length: 13
J: TRBJ2-1
V: TRBV20-1

CDR3: CSALWGAYEQYF
length: 12
J: TRBJ2-7
V: TRBV29-1

CDR3: CASRDRGFNGGVTDTQYF
length: 18
J: TRBJ2-3
V: TRBV6-2/TRBV6-3

CDR3: CASGSPGQTGYTF
length: 13
J: TRBJ1-2
V: TRBV12-5

CDR3: CASSRETRLAGGVNEQFF
length: 18
J: TRBJ2-1
V: TRBV12-3/TRBV12-4

CDR3: CSAREPGLPTDTQYF
length: 15
J: TRBJ2-3
V: TRBV20-1

CDR3: CASSQEGVVNGYTF
length: 14
J: TRBJ1-2
V: TRBV4-1

CDR3: CSASGTGANYYEQYF
length: 15
J: TRBJ2-7
V: TRBV20-1

CDR3: CASSLGSLAGATDTQYF
length: 17
J: TRBJ2-3
V: TRBV5-1